This T cell receptor (beta chain) was captured in a study of shared clonotypes between healthy human individuals. Findings and caveats of the study: Despite large depth, sorted-subset datasets appeared incompletely sequenced. Across subsets, estimated richness was generally greater for naive than for memory populations. Having only a few donors restricted how much genetic and exposure-history diversity was captured.

Libraries were prepared by immunoSEQ multiplex PCR; TCRdb keeps only in-frame clonotypes and omits some of them. The sample includes 300,000 or so clones, about 74% of them seen just once. This CDR3 contains 12 residues. Germline V CDR1 and CDR2: MGHRA, YSYEKL. The V end was cut by 10 bases, the J end by 4 bases, with 13 bases between. This clone was picked up a small number of times. The antigen remains unidentified. This receptor was identified in a man younger than 40 in good health. V usage is TRBV4-1 and J usage is TRBJ1-1; D is perhaps TRBD1 (6 bases). The source material was memory CD4+ T cells sorted from blood. The sample's subset: CD45RA-negative fraction. This CDR3 is CATKTDSTEAFF. For the CDR3, the DNA is TGCGCCACCAAAACGGACAGCACTGAAGCTTTCTTT.